Listed below are T cell receptor beta chains from one sample, sequenced in a study of T cells in Graves' hyperthyroidism and ophthalmopathy. TCRdb passed the multiplex PCR reads through MiXCR, listing each CDR3 protein once. Here the sample spans approximately 630,000 distinct CDR3 sequences, roughly 17% being singletons. The sequencing sample was made of blood. These receptors all come from a woman aged 25-40 years with Graves' hyperthyroidism. CDR3s include the opening cysteine and the closing phenylalanine or tryptophan. The D gene is left open where the match is weak. Not every row has a clone size; where given, it reads once, few, many or a size class.

j_call clone_size v_call d_call cdr3_aa cdr3_nt
TRBJ2-3 NA TRBV7-3 NA CASSSIYSESTDTQYF TGTGCCAGCAGCTCCATCTACAGCGAGTCCACAGATACGCAGTATTTT
TRBJ2-3 many TRBV6-6 NA CASSYGGVGTDTQYF TGTGCCAGCAGTTACGGTGGGGTCGGCACAGATACGCAGTATTTT
TRBJ2-7 many TRBV20-1 NA CSARVQVSYEQYF TGCAGTGCTAGAGTACAGGTCTCCTACGAGCAGTACTTC
TRBJ2-2 NA TRBV5-4 TRBD2 CASSRSGRRTGELFF TGTGCCAGCAGCCGAAGCGGGAGAAGAACCGGGGAGCTGTTTTTT
TRBJ2-1 many TRBV11-2 NA CASSSFQARGYNEQFF TGTGCCAGCAGCTCTTTCCAAGCGCGGGGATACAATGAGCAGTTCTTC
TRBJ2-5 many TRBV24-1 TRBD1 CATSDRTGLETQYF TGTGCCACCAGTGATCGGACAGGGTTAGAGACCCAGTACTTC
TRBJ2-5 few TRBV24-1 NA CATSDLSGRRETQYF TGTGCCACCAGTGATTTGAGCGGACGGCGGGAGACCCAGTACTTC
TRBJ2-1 many TRBV7-7 TRBD2 CASSSTIAGPYNEQFF TGTGCTAGCAGTTCGACGATAGCGGGGCCCTACAATGAGCAGTTCTTC
TRBJ1-5 NA TRBV4-2 NA CASSQGWQGRQPQHF TGTGCCAGCAGCCAAGGATGGCAGGGTCGCCAGCCCCAGCATTTT
TRBJ2-5 NA TRBV5-1 NA CATSPGRGLDQYF TGCGCCACCTCCCCCGGGCGCGGGTTAGACCAGTACTTC
TRBJ1-4 NA TRBV27 NA CASSPILGEKLFF TGTGCCAGCAGCCCCATCCTAGGGGAAAAACTGTTTTTT
TRBJ2-1 many TRBV2 TRBD2 CASRGSGRSYNEQFF TGTGCCAGCAGGGGTAGCGGGAGATCCTACAATGAGCAGTTCTTC